In this sample, the clone carrying this T cell receptor beta chain turned up many times. A read error may produce the germline difference seen at one junction end. The data were obtained in a study of spatial heterogeneity in lung cancer. The CDR3 spans 15 residues. Germline CDR1 KGHDR, CDR2 SFDVKD. TCRdb re-analysed the 5' RACE reads in MiXCR, keeping a single row per CDR3 protein. The repertoire holds 60,000 to 75,000 distinct CDR3 sequences, with nearly 6.5% as singletons. As to time point: sample taken at primary tumor resection. The source of this sequence is a female donor with early-stage non-small cell lung cancer. Source: PBMCs, taken at surgery. The genes are TRBV24-1 and TRBJ1-5; unclear D gene. The CDR3 sequence: CATSDSGPLNPPQHF. The CDR3 nucleotides are TGTGCCACCAGTGATTCCGGACCTTTGAATCCGCCCCAGCATTTT.